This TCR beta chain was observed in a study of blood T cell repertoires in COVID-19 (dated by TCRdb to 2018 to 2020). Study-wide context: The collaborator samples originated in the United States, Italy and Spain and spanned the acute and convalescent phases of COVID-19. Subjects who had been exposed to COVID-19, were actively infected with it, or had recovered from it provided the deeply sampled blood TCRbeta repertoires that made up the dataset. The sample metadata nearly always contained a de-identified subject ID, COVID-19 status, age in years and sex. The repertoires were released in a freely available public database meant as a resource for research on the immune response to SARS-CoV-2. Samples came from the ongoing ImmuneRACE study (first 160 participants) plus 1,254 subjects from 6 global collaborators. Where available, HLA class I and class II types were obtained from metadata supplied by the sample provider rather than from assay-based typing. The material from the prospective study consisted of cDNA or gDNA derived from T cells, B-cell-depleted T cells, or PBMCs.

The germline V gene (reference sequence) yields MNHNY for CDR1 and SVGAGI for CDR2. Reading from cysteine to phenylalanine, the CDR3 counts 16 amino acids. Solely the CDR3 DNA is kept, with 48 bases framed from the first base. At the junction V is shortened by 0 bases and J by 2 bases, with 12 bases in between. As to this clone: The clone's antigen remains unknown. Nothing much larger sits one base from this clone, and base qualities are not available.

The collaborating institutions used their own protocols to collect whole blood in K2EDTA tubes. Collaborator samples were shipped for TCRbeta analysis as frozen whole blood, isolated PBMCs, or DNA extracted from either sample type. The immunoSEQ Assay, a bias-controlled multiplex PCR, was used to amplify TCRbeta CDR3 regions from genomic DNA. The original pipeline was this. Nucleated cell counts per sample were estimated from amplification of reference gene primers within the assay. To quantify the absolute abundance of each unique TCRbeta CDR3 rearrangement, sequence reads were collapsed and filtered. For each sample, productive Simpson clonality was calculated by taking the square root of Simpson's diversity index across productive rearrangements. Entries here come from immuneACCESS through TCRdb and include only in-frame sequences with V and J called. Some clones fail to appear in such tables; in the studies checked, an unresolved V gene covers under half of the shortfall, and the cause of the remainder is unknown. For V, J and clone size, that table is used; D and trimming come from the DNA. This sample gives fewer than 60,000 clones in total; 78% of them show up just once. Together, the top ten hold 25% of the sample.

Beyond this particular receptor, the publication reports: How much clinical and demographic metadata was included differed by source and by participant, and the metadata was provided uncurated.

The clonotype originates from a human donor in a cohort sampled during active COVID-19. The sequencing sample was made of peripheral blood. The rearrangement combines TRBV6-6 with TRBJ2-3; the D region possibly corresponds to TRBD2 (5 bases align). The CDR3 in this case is CASSYSWEKPTDTQYF. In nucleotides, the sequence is TGTGCCAGCAGTTACTCGTGGGAGAAGCCCACAGATACGCAGTATTTT.